Detailed here is one TCR beta chain. In the original workflow: Reference gene primer amplification gave nucleated cell count estimates. TCRdb's copy holds only in-frame clones and misses some; the assay was immunoSEQ multiplex PCR. V, J and clone size reflect that table, while D and trimming were determined from the DNA. The repertoire includes 400,000 to 450,000 clones, less than 95% of them detected once, and about 0.63% sits in the top ten. Participant reports of clinical history set cohort assignment. The sample is drawn from a study of blood T cell repertoires in COVID-19. Background on the study: In each case, the material was cDNA or gDNA derived from T cells, B-cell-depleted T cells, or PBMCs.

Germline assignment: CDR1 KGHSH and CDR2 LQKENI. This CDR3 region has 13 residues. The J segment lost 8 bases and the V segment lost 5 bases, leaving 5 bases of the junction unmatched. The chain is built from TRBV18 and TRBJ1-4; 7 bases line up with TRBD1. The sequence was obtained from a man between 18 and 29 years old who had recovered from COVID-19. The sample taken for sequencing was PBMCs or T cells enriched from blood (not recorded which). The CDR3 region is CASSEGTEEKLFF. CDR3 sequence (DNA): TGTGCCAGCTCAGAAGGGACAGAAGAAAAACTGTTTTTT.